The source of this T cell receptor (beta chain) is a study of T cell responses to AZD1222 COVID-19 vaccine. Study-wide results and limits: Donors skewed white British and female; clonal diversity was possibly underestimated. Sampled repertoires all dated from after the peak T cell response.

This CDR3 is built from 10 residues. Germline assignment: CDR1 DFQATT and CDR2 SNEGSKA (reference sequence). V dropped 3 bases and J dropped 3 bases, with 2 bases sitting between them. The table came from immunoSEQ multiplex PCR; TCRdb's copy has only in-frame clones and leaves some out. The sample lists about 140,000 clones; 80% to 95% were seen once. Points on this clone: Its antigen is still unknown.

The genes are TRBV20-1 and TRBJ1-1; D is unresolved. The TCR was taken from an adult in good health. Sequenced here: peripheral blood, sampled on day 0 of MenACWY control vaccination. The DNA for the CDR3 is TGCAGTGCTAGTTACACTGAAGCTTTCTTT. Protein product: CSASYTEAFF.